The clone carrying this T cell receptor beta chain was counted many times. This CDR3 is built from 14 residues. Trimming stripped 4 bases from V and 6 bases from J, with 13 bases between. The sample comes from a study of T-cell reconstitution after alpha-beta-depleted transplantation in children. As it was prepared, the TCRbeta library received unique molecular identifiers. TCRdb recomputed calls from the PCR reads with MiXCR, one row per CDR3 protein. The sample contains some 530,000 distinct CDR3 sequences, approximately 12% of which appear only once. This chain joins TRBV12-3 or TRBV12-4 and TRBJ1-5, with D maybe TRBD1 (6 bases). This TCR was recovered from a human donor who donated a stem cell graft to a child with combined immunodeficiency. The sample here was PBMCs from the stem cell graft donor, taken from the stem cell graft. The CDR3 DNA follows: TGTGCCAGCAGTTCGGACAGAGGGTTTCAGCCCCAGCATTTT. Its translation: CASSSDRGFQPQHF.